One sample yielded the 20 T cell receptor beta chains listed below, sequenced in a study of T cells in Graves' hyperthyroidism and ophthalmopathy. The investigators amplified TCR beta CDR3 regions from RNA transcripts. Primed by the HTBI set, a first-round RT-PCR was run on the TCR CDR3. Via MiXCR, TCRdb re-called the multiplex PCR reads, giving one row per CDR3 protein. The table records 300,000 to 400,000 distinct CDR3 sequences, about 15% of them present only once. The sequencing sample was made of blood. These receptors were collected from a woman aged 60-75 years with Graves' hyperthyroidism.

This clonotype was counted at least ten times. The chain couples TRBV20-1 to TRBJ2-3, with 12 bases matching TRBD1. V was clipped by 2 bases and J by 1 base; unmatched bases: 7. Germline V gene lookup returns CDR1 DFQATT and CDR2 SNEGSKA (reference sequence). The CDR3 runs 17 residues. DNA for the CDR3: TGCAGTGCTAGACCCGGGACAGGGGGCTATGGCACAGATACGCAGTATTTT. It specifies CSARPGTGGYGTDTQYF.

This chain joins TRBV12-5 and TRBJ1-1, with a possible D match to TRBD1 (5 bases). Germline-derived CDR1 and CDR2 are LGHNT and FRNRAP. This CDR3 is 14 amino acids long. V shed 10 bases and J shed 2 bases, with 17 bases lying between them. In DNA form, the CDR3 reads TGTGCTACCCGTATGGGGACGGGAAACACTGAAGCTTTCTTT. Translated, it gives CATRMGTGNTEAFF.

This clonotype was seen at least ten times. CDR3 loop: CASSSRVSNQPQHF. The CDR3 region has the DNA TGTGCCAGCAGTTCCAGGGTAAGCAATCAGCCCCAGCATTTT. The chain links TRBV6-1 to TRBJ1-5; tentative D call: TRBD1 (5 bases). The CDR3 is 14 residues long. Looked up from germline, CDR1 is MNHNS and CDR2 is SASEGT. Trimming took off 5 bases at V and 1 base at J, with 9 bases between the two ends.

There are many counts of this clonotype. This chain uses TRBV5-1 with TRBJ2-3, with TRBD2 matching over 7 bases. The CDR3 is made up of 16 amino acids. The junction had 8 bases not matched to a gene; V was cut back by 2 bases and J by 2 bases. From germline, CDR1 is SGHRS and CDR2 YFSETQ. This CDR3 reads CASSFWGGPVTDTQYF. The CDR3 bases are TGCGCCAGCAGCTTCTGGGGAGGGCCAGTCACAGATACGCAGTATTTT.

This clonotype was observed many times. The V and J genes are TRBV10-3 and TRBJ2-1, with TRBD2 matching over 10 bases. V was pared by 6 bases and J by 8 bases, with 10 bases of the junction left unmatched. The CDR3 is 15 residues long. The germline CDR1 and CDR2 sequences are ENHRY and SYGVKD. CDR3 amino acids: CAIRPSGSRGDEQFF. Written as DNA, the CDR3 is TGTGCCATCAGGCCTAGCGGGAGTAGGGGCGATGAGCAGTTCTTC.

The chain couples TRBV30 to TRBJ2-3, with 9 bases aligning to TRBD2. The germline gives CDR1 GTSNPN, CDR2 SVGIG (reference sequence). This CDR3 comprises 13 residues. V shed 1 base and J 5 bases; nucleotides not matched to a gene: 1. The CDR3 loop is CAWSGGRGDTQYF. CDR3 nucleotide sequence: TGTGCCTGGAGTGGCGGGAGGGGAGATACGCAGTATTTT. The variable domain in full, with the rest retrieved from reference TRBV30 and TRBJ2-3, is SQTIHQWPATLVQPVGSPLSLECTVEGTSNPNLYWYRQAAGRGLQLLFYSVGIGQISSEVPQNLSASRPQDRQFILSSKKLLLSDSGFYLCAWSGGRGDTQYFGPGTRLTVL.

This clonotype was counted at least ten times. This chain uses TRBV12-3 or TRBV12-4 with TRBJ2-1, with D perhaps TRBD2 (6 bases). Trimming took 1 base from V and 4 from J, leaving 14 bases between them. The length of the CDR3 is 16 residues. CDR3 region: CASSLGPLGLYNEQFF. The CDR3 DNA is TGTGCCAGCAGTTTAGGTCCGTTGGGACTTTACAATGAGCAGTTCTTC.

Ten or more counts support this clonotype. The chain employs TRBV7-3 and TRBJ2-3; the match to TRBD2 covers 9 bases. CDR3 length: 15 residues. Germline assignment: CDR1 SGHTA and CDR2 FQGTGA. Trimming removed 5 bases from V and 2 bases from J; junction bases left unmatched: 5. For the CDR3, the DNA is TGTGCCAGCAGCGCTAGCGGGACTTTCACAGATACGCAGTATTTT. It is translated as CASSASGTFTDTQYF.

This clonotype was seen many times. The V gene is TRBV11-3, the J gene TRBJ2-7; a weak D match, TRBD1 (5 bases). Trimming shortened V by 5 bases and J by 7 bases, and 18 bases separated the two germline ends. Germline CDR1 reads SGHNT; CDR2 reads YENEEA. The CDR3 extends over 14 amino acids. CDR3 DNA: TGTGCCAGCAGCCACCTGGGGCGAGGTCGGGAGCAGTACTTC. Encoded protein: CASSHLGRGREQYF.

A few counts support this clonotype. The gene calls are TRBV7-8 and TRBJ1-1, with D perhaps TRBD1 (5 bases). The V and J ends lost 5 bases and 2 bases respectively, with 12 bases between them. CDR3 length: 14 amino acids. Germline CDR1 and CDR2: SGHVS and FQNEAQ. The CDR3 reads CASSRNTGNTEAFF. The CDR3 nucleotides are TGTGCCAGCAGCCGGAACACAGGCAACACTGAAGCTTTCTTT.

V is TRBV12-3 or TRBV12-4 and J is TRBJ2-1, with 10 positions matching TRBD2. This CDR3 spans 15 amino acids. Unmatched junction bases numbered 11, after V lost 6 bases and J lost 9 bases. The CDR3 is CASSRPSGGRTEQFF. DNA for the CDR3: TGTGCCAGCAGCCGGCCTAGCGGGGGAAGGACTGAGCAGTTCTTC.

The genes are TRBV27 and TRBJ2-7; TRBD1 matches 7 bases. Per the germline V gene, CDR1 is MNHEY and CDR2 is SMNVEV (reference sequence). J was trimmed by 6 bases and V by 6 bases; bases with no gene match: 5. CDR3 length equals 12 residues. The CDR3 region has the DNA TGTGCCAGCAGAGAGGGGGCGGGCGAGCAGTACTTC. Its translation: CASREGAGEQYF.

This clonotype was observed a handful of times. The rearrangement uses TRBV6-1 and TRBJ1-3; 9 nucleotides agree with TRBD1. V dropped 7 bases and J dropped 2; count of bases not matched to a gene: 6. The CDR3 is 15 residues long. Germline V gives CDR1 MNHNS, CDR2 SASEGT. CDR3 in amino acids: CASTAGDRAGNTIYF. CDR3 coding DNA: TGTGCCAGCACCGCCGGGGACAGGGCTGGAAACACCATATATTTT.

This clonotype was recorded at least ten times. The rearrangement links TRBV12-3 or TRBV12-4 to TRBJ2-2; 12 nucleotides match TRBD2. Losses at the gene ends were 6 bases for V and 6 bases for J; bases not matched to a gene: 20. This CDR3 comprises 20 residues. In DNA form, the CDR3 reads TGTGCCAGCAGAAAAGCGGGACAGTCGATCTCTAGCGGGAGGGCCGGGGAGCTGTTTTTT. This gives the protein CASRKAGQSISSGRAGELFF.

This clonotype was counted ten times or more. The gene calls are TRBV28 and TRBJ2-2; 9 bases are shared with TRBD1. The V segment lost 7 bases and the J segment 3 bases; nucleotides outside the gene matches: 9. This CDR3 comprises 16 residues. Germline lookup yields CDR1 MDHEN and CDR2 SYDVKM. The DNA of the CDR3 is TGTGCCAGCAACGTGGGGGACAGGGTTGACACCGGGGAGCTGTTTTTT. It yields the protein CASNVGDRVDTGELFF.

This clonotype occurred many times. CDR3 loop: CAIRGGQNTEAFF. In DNA, the CDR3 is TGTGCCATCAGGGGGGGCCAGAACACTGAAGCTTTCTTT. V usage is TRBV10-3 and J usage is TRBJ1-1, with a tentative D call TRBD1 (6 bases). Trimming took off 6 bases at V and 1 base at J, with 9 bases between the two ends. CDR1 ENHRY and CDR2 SYGVKD come from the germline V gene. The CDR3 extends over 13 amino acids.

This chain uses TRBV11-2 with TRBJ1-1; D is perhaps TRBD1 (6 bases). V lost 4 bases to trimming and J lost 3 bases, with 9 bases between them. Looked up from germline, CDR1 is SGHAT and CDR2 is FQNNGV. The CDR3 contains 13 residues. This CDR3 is CASSSTGHTEAFF. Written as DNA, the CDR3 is TGTGCCAGCAGCTCCACAGGGCACACTGAAGCTTTCTTT.

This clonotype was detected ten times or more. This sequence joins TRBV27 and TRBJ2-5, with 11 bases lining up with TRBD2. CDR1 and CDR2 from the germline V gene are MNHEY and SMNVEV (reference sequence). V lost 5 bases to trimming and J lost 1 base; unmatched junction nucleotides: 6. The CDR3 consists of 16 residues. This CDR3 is CASSPLAGGPQETQYF. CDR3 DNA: TGTGCCAGCAGTCCCTTAGCGGGAGGGCCCCAAGAGACCCAGTACTTC.

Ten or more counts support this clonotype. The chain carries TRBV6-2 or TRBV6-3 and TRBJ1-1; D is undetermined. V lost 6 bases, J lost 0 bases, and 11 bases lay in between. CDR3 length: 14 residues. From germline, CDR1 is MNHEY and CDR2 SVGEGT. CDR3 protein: CASSPEMMNTEAFF. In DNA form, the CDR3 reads TGTGCCAGCAGCCCAGAGATGATGAACACTGAAGCTTTCTTT.

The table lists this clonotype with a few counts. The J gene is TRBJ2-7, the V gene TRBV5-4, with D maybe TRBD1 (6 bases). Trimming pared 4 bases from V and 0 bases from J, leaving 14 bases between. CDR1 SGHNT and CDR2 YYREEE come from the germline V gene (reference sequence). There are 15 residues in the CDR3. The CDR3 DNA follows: TGTGCCAGCAGCCGGAAGGGGGTCAGCTCCTACGAGCAGTACTTC. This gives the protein CASSRKGVSSYEQYF. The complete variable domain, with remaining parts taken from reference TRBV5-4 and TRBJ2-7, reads ETGVTQSPTHLIKTRGQQVTLRCSSQSGHNTVSWYQQALGQGPQFIFQYYREEENGRGNFPPRFSGLQFPNYSSELNVNALELDDSALYLCASSRKGVSSYEQYFGPGTRLTVT.